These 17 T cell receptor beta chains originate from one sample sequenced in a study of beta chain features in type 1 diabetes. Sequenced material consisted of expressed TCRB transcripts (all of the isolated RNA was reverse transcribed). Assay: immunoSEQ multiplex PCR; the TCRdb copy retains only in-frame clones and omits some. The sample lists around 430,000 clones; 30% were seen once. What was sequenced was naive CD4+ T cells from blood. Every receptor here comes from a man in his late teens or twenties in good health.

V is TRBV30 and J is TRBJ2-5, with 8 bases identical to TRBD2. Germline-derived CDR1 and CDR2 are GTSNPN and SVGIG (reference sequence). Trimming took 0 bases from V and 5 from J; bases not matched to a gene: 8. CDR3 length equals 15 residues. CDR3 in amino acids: CAWSVASGSGETQYF. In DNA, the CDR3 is TGTGCCTGGAGTGTTGCCAGCGGGAGTGGCGAGACCCAGTACTTC.

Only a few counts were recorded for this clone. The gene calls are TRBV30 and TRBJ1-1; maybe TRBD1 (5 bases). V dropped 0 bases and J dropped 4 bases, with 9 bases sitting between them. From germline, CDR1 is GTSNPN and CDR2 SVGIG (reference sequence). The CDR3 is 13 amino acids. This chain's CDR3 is CAWSVTRGTEAFF. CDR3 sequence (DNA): TGTGCCTGGAGTGTCACAAGGGGCACTGAAGCTTTCTTT.

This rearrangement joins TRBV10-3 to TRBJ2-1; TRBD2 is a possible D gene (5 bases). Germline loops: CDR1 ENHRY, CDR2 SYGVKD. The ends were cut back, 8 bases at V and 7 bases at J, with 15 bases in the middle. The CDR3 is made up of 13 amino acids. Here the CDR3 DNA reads TGTGCCATCCAGGAGGCAGCCCAGAATGAGCAGTTCTTC. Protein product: CAIQEAAQNEQFF.

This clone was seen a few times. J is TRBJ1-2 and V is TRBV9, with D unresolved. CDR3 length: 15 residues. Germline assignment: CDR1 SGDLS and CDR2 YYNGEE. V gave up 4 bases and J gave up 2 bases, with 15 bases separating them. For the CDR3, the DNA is TGTGCCAGCAGCCCCCTGGACTTTGGAAACTATGGCTACACCTTC. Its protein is CASSPLDFGNYGYTF.

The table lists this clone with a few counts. The CDR3 coding sequence is TGCAGCGTTGAGAAGGATGGAAACACCATATATTTT. As protein: CSVEKDGNTIYF. This rearrangement joins TRBV29-1 to TRBJ1-3; the D is unclear. Per the germline V gene, CDR1 is SQVTM and CDR2 is ANQGSEA. V dropped 3 bases and J dropped 3 bases, with 6 bases sitting between them. This CDR3 comprises 12 residues.

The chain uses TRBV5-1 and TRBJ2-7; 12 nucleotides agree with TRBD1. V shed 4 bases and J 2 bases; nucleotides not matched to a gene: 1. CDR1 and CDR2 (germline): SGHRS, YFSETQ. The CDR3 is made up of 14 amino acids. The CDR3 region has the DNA TGCGCCAGCAGCCGGGACAGGGGGCCCTACGAGCAGTACTTC. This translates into CASSRDRGPYEQYF. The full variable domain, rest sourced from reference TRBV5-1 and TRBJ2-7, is KAGVTQTPRYLIKTRGQQVTLSCSPISGHRSVSWYQQTPGQGLQFLFEYFSETQRNKGNFPGRFSGRQFSNSRSEMNVSTLELGDSALYLCASSRDRGPYEQYFGPGTRLTVT.

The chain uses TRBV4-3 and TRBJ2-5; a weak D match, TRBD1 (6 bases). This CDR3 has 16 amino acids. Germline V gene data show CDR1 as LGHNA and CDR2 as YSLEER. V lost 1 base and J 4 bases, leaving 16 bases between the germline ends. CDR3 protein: CASSQVLRATGETQYF. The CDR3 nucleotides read TGCGCCAGCAGCCAAGTCTTGCGAGCGACAGGAGAGACCCAGTACTTC.

The DNA for the CDR3 is TGCGCCAGCAGCCAAGAGTCTTGGAGGGACCTAGATAATGAAAAACTGTTTTTT. Its protein is CASSQESWRDLDNEKLFF. The chain employs TRBV4-1 and TRBJ1-4; D possibly corresponds to TRBD1 (5 bases). Germline CDR1 and CDR2: MGHRA and YSYEKL. This CDR3 comprises 18 residues. The V end lost 0 bases, the J end lost 4 bases, and 18 bases lay between the germline ends.

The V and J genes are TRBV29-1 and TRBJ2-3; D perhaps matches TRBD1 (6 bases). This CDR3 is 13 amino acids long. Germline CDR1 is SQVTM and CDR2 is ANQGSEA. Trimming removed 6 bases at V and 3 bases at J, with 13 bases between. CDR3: CSVYRALTDTQYF. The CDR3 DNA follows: TGCAGCGTGTACAGGGCTCTGACAGATACGCAGTATTTT.

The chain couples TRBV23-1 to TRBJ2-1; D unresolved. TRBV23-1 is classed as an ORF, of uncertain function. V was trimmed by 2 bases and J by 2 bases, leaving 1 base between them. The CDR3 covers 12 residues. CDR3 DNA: TGCGCCAGCAGTCAAGCCTACAATGAGCAGTTCTTC. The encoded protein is CASSQAYNEQFF.

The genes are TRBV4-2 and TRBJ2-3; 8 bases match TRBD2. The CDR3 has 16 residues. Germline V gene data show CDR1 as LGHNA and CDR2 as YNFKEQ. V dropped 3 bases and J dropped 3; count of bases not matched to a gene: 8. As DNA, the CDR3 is TGTGCCAGCAGCCAGATTGTTGCGGGAGGAACAGATACGCAGTATTTT. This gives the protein CASSQIVAGGTDTQYF.

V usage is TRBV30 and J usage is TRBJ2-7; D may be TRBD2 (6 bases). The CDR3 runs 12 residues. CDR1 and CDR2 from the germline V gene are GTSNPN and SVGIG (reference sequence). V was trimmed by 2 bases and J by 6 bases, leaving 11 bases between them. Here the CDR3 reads CAWSTGAGEQYF. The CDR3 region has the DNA TGTGCCTGGAGTACCGGAGCGGGCGAGCAGTACTTC.

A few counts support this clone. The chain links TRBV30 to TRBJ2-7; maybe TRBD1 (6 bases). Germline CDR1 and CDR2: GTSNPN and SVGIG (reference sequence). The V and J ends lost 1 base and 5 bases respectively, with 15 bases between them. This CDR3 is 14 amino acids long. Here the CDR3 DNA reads TGTGCCTGGAGTGGCCAGGGGAGTATCGACGAGCAGTACTTC. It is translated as CAWSGQGSIDEQYF.

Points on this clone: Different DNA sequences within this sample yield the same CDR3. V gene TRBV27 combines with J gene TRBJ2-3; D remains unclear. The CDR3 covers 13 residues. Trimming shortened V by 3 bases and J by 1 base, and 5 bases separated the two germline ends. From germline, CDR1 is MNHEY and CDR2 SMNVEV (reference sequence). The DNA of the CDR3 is TGTGCCAGCAGTTTTTCCCGCACAGATACGCAGTATTTT. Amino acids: CASSFSRTDTQYF.

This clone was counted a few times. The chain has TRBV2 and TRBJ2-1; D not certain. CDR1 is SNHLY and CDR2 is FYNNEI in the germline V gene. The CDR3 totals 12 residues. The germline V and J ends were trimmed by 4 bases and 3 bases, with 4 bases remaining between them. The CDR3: CASSVFYNEQFF. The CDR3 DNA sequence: TGTGCCAGCAGTGTCTTCTACAATGAGCAGTTCTTC. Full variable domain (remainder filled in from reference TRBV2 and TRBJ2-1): EPEVTQTPSHQVTQMGQEVILRCVPISNHLYFYWYRQILGQKVEFLVSFYNNEISEKSEIFDDQFSVERPDGSNFTLKIRSTKLEDSAMYFCASSVFYNEQFFGPGTRLTVL.

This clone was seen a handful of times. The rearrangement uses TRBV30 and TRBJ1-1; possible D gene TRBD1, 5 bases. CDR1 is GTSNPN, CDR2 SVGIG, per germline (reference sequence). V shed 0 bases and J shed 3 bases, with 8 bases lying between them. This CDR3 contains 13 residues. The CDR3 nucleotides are TGTGCCTGGAGTGTAATCAGGGACACTGAAGCTTTCTTT. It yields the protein CAWSVIRDTEAFF.

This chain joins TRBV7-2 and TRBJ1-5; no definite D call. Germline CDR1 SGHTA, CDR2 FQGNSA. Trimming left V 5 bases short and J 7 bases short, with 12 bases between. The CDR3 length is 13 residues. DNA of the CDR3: TGTGCCAGCAGCCCTGGGAGGATCCAGCCCCAGCATTTT. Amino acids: CASSPGRIQPQHF. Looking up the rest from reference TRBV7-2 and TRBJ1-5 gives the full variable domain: GAGVSQSPSNKVTEKGKDVELRCDPISGHTALYWYRQSLGQGLEFLIYFQGNSAPDKSGLPSDRFSAERTGGSVSTLTIQRTQQEDSAVYLCASSPGRIQPQHFGDGTRLSIL.